Detailed here is one TCR beta chain. Other DNA variants within this sample encode the same CDR3. This specimen comes from a study of blood T cell repertoires in COVID-19. Study as a whole: Samples of COVID-19 (acute and convalescent) were obtained from the United States, Italy and Spain.

The assay was immunoSEQ multiplex PCR, and TCRdb's table has in-frame clones only and misses some. The sample consists of over 300,000 clones, 87% of them appearing once. Ages ranged from roughly 18 to 95 years, with residence in about 24 US areas. Sequencing was performed on PBMCs or T cells enriched from blood (not recorded which). This receptor was obtained from a woman younger than 45 who had recovered from COVID-19.

The DNA for the CDR3 is TGCGCCAGCAGCTTGGCAGCTAACTATGGCTACACCTTC. It is translated as CASSLAANYGYTF. The V gene is TRBV5-1, the J gene TRBJ1-2; D is unclear. The CDR3 loop spans 13 amino acids. Germline lookup yields CDR1 SGHRS and CDR2 YFSETQ. V was trimmed by 0 bases and J by 0 bases, leaving 3 bases between them.